Detailed here is one T cell receptor (beta chain). As yet, its antigen is unknown. Researchers made TCR cDNA using 5'RACE template switching, and this step added a universal primer site and UMIs. TCRdb processed the 5' RACE reads anew with MiXCR; each CDR3 protein has one entry. The repertoire holds about 340,000 distinct CDR3 sequences, with approximately 12% as singletons. This entry comes from a study of T cells after yellow fever vaccination. Whole-study results and caveats: Relatively few clonotypes were ones that appeared in both CD4 and CD8 compartments.

The germline CDR1 and CDR2 sequences are MNHEY and SMNVEV (reference sequence). The length of the CDR3 is 12 residues. Trimming pared 3 bases from V and 2 bases from J, leaving 5 bases between. This TCR derives from a man aged 18 to 30 who received the YFV17D yellow fever vaccine. The sample here was CD4+ T cells sorted from PBMCs, taken 15 days after the yellow fever booster vaccination. The rearrangement joins TRBV27 to TRBJ2-7, with D hard to call. CDR3 DNA sequence: TGTGCCAGCAGTTTTACCCCCTACGAGCAGTACTTC. Its translation is CASSFTPYEQYF.